Below are 2 T cell receptor beta chains sequenced from a single sample in a study of control samples from healthy donors and cancer patients. Profiled with immunoSEQ multiplex PCR; TCRdb holds only in-frame clones, not every one. This table holds 69,000 or so clones, about 95% found once. Sequencing used blood. The receptors come from a woman aged 25 to 39 in good health.

The chain carries TRBV12-3 or TRBV12-4 and TRBJ2-1; 7 bases are a match to TRBD2. The CDR3 runs 13 residues. J was trimmed by 10 bases and V by 5 bases; bases with no gene match: 8. CDR3 region: CASSAGLVVEQFF. The CDR3 nucleotides read TGTGCCAGCAGTGCCGGACTAGTCGTCGAGCAGTTCTTC.

Only one count was recorded for this clone. The J gene is TRBJ1-6, the V gene TRBV28; D might be TRBD1 (5 bases). CDR3 length: 15 residues. V shed 6 bases and J shed 7 bases, with 16 bases lying between them. Germline values: CDR1 MDHEN, CDR2 SYDVKM. The CDR3 sequence: CASRPPPGTNSPLHF. CDR3 in DNA: TGTGCCAGCAGACCGCCCCCAGGGACCAATTCACCCCTCCACTTT.